This T cell receptor beta chain was sequenced during a study of T cells in Graves' hyperthyroidism and ophthalmopathy. Study findings and constraints: Most thyroid-expanded clonotypes above 0.001 were also found in blood. Model-based prediction identified ophthalmopathy a median approximately 6.2 months prior to its onset. Ophthalmopathy stood apart from stable hyperthyroidism in a 13 V-J model.

The diagnoses drew upon clinical symptoms, serum thyroxine and TRAb, thyroid ultrasound and orbital computed tomography. This clonotype was seen a few times. Its antigen is unknown. CDR1 SEHNR and CDR2 FQNEAQ come from the germline V gene (reference sequence). CDR3 length: 17 residues. Deletions cut 5 bases from V and 4 bases from J, with 23 bases between. TCR beta CDR3 regions were amplified from RNA transcripts. Primed by the HTBI set, a first-round RT-PCR was run on the TCR CDR3. Via MiXCR, TCRdb re-called the multiplex PCR reads, giving one row per CDR3 protein. The table shows roughly 380,000 distinct CDR3 sequences, with about 13% occurring only once.

Material: blood. This clonotype was sampled from a man aged 25-45 years with Graves' hyperthyroidism that later progressed to Graves' ophthalmopathy. The chain combines TRBV7-9 with TRBJ1-1, with D possibly TRBD1 on 5 matching bases. The CDR3 spells CASSALPLTGRSTEAFF. CDR3 in DNA: TGTGCCAGCAGCGCACTCCCCCTAACAGGTAGGAGCACTGAAGCTTTCTTT. The full variable domain, with the rest looked up from reference TRBV7-9 and TRBJ1-1, is DTGVSQNPRHKITKRGQNVTFRCDPISEHNRLYWYRQTLGQGPEFLTYFQNEAQLEKSRLLSDRFSAERPKGSFSTLEIQRTEQGDSAMYLCASSALPLTGRSTEAFFGQGTRLTVV.